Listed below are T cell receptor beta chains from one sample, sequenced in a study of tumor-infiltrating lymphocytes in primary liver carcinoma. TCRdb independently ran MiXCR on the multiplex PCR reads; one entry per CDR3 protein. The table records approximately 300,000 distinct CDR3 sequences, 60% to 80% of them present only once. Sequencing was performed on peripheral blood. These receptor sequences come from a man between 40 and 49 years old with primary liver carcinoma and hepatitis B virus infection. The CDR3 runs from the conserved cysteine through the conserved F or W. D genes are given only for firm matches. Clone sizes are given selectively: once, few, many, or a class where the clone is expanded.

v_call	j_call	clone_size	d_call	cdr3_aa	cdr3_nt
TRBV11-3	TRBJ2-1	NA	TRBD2	CASNSGALAGGGNEQFF	TGCGCCAGCAACTCAGGGGCCCTAGCGGGAGGCGGGAATGAGCAGTTCTTC
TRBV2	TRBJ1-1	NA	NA	CASNEVENTEAFF	TGTGCCAGCAATGAGGTGGAGAACACTGAAGCTTTCTTT
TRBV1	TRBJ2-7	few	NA	CTSSLTGTSGRALEYEQYF	TGCACCAGCAGCCTCACCGGGACTAGCGGGAGGGCCCTTGAGTACGAGCAGTACTTC
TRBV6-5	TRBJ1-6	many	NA	CASSYRTPNSPLHF	TGTGCCAGCAGTTACCGGACACCTAATTCACCCCTCCACTTT
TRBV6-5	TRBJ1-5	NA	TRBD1	CASTQGGFNRPQHF	TGTGCCAGCACTCAGGGGGGTTTTAATCGGCCCCAGCATTTT
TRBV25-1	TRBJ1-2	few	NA	CASSDPRSSGGYTF	TGTGCCAGCAGTGATCCCAGGTCCTCGGGGGGCTACACCTTC
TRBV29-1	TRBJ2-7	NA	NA	CSAAQIEYEQYF	TGCAGCGCCGCCCAGATAGAGTATGAGCAGTACTTC
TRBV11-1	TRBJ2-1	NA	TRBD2	CTSSLRDGGLAGNEQHF	TGTACCAGCAGCTTACGGGACGGGGGACTAGCCGGGAATGAGCAGCACTTC
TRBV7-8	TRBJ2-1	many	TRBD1	CASRGQGQGKGEQFF	TGTGCCAGCAGGGGGCAGGGACAGGGAAAAGGTGAGCAGTTCTTC
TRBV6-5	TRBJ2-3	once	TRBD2	CASNPGLAGTDKLYF	TGTGCCAGCAACCCAGGATTAGCGGGAACAGATAAGCTGTATTTT
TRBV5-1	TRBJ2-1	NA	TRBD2	CAGSPGLADYNEQFF	TGCGCCGGCAGCCCCGGGCTAGCGGATTACAATGAGCAGTTCTTC
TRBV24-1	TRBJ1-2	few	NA	CATSDYDRNYGYTF	TGTGCCACCAGTGACTATGACAGAAACTATGGCTACACCTTC
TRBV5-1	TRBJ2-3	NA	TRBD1	CASSSGQGFADTQYF	TGCGCCAGCAGCTCCGGACAGGGGTTTGCAGATACGCAGTATTTT
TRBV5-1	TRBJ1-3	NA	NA	CASSATGMSGNTIYF	TGCGCCAGCAGCGCCACAGGGATGAGTGGAAACACCATATATTTT
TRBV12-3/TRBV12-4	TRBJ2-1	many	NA	CASSFLGGDSEQFF	TGTGCCAGCAGTTTCTTGGGGGGGGACAGTGAGCAGTTCTTC
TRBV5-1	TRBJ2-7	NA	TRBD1	CASNLQGGGYEQYF	TGCGCCAGCAACTTACAGGGGGGCGGCTACGAGCAGTACTTC
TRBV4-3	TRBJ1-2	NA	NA	CASNQDRRTNHGYTF	TGCGCCAGCAACCAAGACCGGAGGACTAACCATGGCTACACCTTC
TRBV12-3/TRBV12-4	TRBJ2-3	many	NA	CASSLTGNTQYF	TGTGCCAGCAGTCTGACAGGCAATACGCAGTATTTT
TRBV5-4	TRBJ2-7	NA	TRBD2	CASSPRGSYEQYF	TGTGCCAGCAGCCCGCGGGGGTCCTACGAGCAGTACTTC
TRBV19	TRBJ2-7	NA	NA	CASSMAVRDIYEQYF	TGTGCCAGTAGTATGGCCGTCCGGGATATCTACGAGCAGTACTTC
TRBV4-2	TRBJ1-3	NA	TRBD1	CASTNDAVGTAGQVDTIYF	TGTGCCAGCACCAATGATGCTGTCGGGACAGCCGGCCAGGTTGACACCATATATTTT
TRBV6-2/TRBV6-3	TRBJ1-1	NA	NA	CASSSTISAEAFF	TGTGCCAGCAGTTCAACGATCTCGGCGGAAGCTTTCTTT
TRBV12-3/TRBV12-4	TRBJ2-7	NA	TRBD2	CATSQTTSGVEQYF	TGTGCCACCAGCCAAACAACTAGCGGGGTTGAGCAGTACTTC
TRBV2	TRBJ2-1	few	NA	CATGANYNTEQFF	TGTGCCACGGGGGCTAATTACAATACTGAGCAGTTCTTC
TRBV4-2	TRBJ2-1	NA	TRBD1	CAGSPLTGGNEQFF	TGTGCCGGCAGCCCCTTGACAGGGGGCAATGAGCAGTTCTTC
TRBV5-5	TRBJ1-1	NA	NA	CASSLVIMNTEASF	TGTGCCAGCAGCTTGGTAATTATGAACACTGAAGCTTCCTTT
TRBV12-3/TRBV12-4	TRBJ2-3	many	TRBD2	CASSLLLAGATDTQYF	TGTGCCAGCAGTCTGCTGCTAGCGGGAGCTACAGATACGCAGTATTTT
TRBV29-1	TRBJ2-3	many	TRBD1	CSAQTGSLSTDTQYF	TGCAGCGCTCAGACAGGGTCCCTTAGCACAGATACGCAGTATTTT
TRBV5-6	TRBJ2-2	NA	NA	CASTSGRGFSPTGELFF	TGTGCCAGCACCTCCGGTAGGGGATTTTCCCCAACCGGGGAGCTGTTTTTT
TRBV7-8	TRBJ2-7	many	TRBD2	CASSSTPSGSSYEQYF	TGTGCCAGCAGCTCCACACCTAGCGGGAGCTCCTACGAGCAGTACTTC
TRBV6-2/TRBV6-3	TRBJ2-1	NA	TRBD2	CASSYGSTGGHNEQFF	TGTGCCAGCAGTTACGGGTCCACGGGAGGGCACAATGAGCAGTTCTTC
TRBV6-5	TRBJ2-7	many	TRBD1	CASRQTTGQLYEQYF	TGTGCCAGCAGACAAACAACGGGACAGCTGTACGAGCAGTACTTC
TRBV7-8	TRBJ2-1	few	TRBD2	CASSFSGRSSYNEQFF	TGTGCCAGCAGCTTTAGCGGGAGGAGCTCCTACAATGAGCAGTTCTTC
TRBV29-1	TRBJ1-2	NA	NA	CSVGQRTTGRYGYTF	TGCAGCGTTGGGCAAAGGACGACGGGCAGATATGGCTACACCTTC
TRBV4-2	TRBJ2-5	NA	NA	CASSQDLASRGTQYF	TGTGCCAGCAGCCAAGATTTGGCATCGAGGGGGACCCAGTACTTC
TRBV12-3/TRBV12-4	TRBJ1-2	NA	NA	CASSSTGDPNCGYTF	TGTGCCAGCAGTTCCACCGGGGACCCTAACTGTGGCTACACCTTC
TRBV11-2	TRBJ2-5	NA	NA	CACSLGGGQETQYF	TGTGCCTGCAGCTTAGGCGGGGGACAGGAGACCCAGTACTTC
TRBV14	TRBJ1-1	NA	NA	CASSQESWGTEAFF	TGTGCCAGCAGCCAAGAATCGTGGGGCACTGAAGCTTTCTTT
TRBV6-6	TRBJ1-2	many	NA	CASSLLGDYGYTF	TGTGCCAGCAGCCTATTGGGGGACTATGGCTACACCTTC
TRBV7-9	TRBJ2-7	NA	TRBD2	CASSLLAGGSNEQYF	TGTGCCAGCAGCTTACTAGCGGGAGGGTCCAACGAGCAGTACTTC
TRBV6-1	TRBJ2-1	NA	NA	CTSRTLAGLGNEQFF	TGTACCAGCAGGACTCTCGCGGGCCTGGGGAATGAGCAGTTCTTC
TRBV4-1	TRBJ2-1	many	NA	CASSQVFGTEQFF	TGCGCCAGCAGCCAAGTTTTCGGCACCGAGCAGTTCTTC
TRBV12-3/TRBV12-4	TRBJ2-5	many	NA	CASTSTGTQETQYF	TGTGCCAGCACCTCGACCGGGACACAAGAGACCCAGTACTTC
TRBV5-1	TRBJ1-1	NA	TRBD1	CASREGQINTEAFF	TGCGCCAGTAGGGAGGGACAGATTAACACTGAAGCTTTCTTT
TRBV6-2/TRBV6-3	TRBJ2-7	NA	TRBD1	CANNGQGSEQYF	TGTGCCAACAACGGACAGGGGTCCGAGCAGTACTTC
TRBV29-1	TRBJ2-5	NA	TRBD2	CSVTSGLGRGTQYF	TGCAGCGTTACTTCGGGACTAGGAAGAGGGACACAGTACTTC
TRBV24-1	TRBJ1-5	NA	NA	CATSDGIRSSDQPQHF	TGTGCCACCAGTGACGGGATACGGAGCTCGGATCAGCCCCAGCATTTT
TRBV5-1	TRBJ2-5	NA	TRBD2	CTNSRRTSGQETQYF	TGCACCAACAGCAGGCGGACTAGCGGGCAAGAGACCCAGTACTTC
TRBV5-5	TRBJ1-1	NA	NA	CASSLWGEAFF	TGTGCCAGCAGCTTGTGGGGTGAAGCTTTCTTT